This passage covers 27 T cell receptor beta chains from one sample sequenced in a study of T cells in Graves' hyperthyroidism and ophthalmopathy. RNA transcripts provided the source from which TCR beta CDR3 regions were amplified. A set of HTBI primers served as the primers for a first-round RT-PCR of the TCR CDR3. From the multiplex PCR reads, TCRdb called clonotypes with MiXCR, one entry per CDR3 protein. The data hold 300,000 to 350,000 distinct CDR3 sequences, with approximately 15% observed a single time. Sample: blood. The source of these receptors is a young woman with Graves' hyperthyroidism.

This clonotype was observed at least ten times. The chain joins TRBV2 to TRBJ1-5; D unresolved. The CDR3 loop spans 13 amino acids. The germline CDR1 and CDR2 sequences are SNHLY and FYNNEI. V lost 1 base to trimming and J lost 7 bases, with 8 bases between them. The CDR3 sequence is CASSEGRRQPQHF. The CDR3 DNA sequence: TGTGCCAGCAGTGAAGGTAGGCGGCAGCCCCAGCATTTT.

In its sample, this clonotype was seen a few times. The CDR3: CASRTGGSSYNEQFF. The CDR3 DNA reads as TGTGCCAGCCGGACGGGGGGAAGCTCCTACAATGAGCAGTTCTTC. The J gene is TRBJ2-1, the V gene TRBV7-9; 7 bases fit TRBD2. The CDR3 loop spans 15 amino acids. The V and J ends lost 8 bases and 0 bases, in that order; junction bases with no gene match: 7. Germline loops: CDR1 SEHNR, CDR2 FQNEAQ (reference sequence).

There are many counts of this clonotype. The chain couples TRBV6-1 to TRBJ2-7, with D perhaps given as TRBD1 or TRBD2 (5 bases each). With 5 bases removed from V and 0 bases from J, the gap between germline ends came to 14 bases. Germline V gives CDR1 MNHNS, CDR2 SASEGT. This CDR3 is 15 amino acids long. The CDR3 loop reads CASSPGTTLSYEQYF. The CDR3 nucleotides are TGTGCCAGCAGTCCCGGGACCACCCTCTCCTACGAGCAGTACTTC.

The chain links TRBV5-1 to TRBJ1-5; D not certain. V gave up 4 bases and J gave up 7 bases, with 12 bases separating them. The CDR3 is 13 residues long. Per germline, CDR1 SGHRS and CDR2 YFSETQ. This CDR3 is CASSPIPEQPQHF. CDR3 bases: TGCGCCAGCAGCCCCATCCCCGAACAGCCCCAGCATTTT.

There are a few counts of this clonotype. The chain combines TRBV6-1 with TRBJ1-1; D is ambiguous. Germline CDR1 MNHNS, CDR2 SASEGT. V was cut by 7 bases and J by 7 bases, with 16 bases left in between. This CDR3 comprises 13 residues. The DNA of the CDR3 is TGTGCCAGCACCCCCCCCGGAGGAATTGAAGCTTTCTTT. This translates into CASTPPGGIEAFF.

This clonotype was picked up many times. V gene TRBV28 combines with J gene TRBJ1-4, with D perhaps TRBD1 (6 bases). Germline assignment: CDR1 MDHEN and CDR2 SYDVKM. Trimming took off 6 bases at V and 8 bases at J, with 22 bases between the two ends. The CDR3 totals 16 residues. The CDR3 loop is CASSLSQNREWEKLFF. The CDR3 nucleotides read TGTGCCAGCAGCCTGTCCCAGAACAGGGAATGGGAAAAACTGTTTTTT.

This clonotype has a handful of counts. The chain combines TRBV18 with TRBJ1-1; D remains unclear. Trimming pared 3 bases from V and 0 bases from J, leaving 14 bases between. The germline gives CDR1 KGHSH, CDR2 LQKENI. The CDR3 has 16 amino acids. Here the CDR3 DNA reads TGTGCCAGCTCACCTGATATTGCCGGGTTGAACACTGAAGCTTTCTTT. This sequence encodes CASSPDIAGLNTEAFF.

This clonotype was seen many times. The genes are TRBV10-3 and TRBJ2-1; a possible D gene is TRBD2 (6 bases). The CDR3 sequence is 17 residues long. V lost 9 bases, J lost 6 bases, and 27 bases lay in between. Germline V CDR1 and CDR2: ENHRY, SYGVKD. CDR3 DNA: TGTGCCATGCGGGACTCGTTTGGGTCTACCTTCGGCAATGAGCAGTTCTTC. Its translation is CAMRDSFGSTFGNEQFF.

This chain links TRBV3-1 with TRBJ1-1; no clear D. CDR3 length equals 13 residues. V dropped 4 bases and J dropped 1 base, with 7 bases sitting between them. From germline, CDR1 is LGHDT and CDR2 YNNKEL (reference sequence). This CDR3 is CASSRTQNTEAFF. DNA for the CDR3: TGTGCCAGCAGCCGGACCCAGAACACTGAAGCTTTCTTT.

The chain couples TRBV5-8 to TRBJ1-4, with D maybe TRBD1 (5 bases). In germline, CDR1 is SGHTS, CDR2 YDEGEE. The CDR3 loop spans 14 amino acids. Trimming removed 7 bases at V and 7 bases at J, with 17 bases between. The CDR3 reads CASRAREGSEKLFF. In DNA, the CDR3 is TGTGCCAGCCGCGCCAGGGAAGGGAGTGAAAAACTGTTTTTT.

This clonotype was picked up many times. This chain connects TRBV11-2 to TRBJ2-7, with D uncertain. V was clipped by 5 bases and J by 7 bases, with 12 bases between them. In germline, CDR1 is SGHAT, CDR2 FQNNGV. The CDR3 covers 12 residues. The CDR3 bases are TGTGCCAGCAGCCCCGATGCGGAAGAGCAGTACTTC. This gives the protein CASSPDAEEQYF.

This clonotype was picked up many times. The chain joins TRBV30 to TRBJ2-3; 8 bases fit TRBD2. CDR1 is GTSNPN, CDR2 SVGIG, per germline (reference sequence). The V and J ends lost 4 bases and 6 bases, in that order; junction bases with no gene match: 12. CDR3 size: 15 residues. The CDR3 DNA is TGTGCCTGGACCCCGGGGGGGACCCCCGTGGATACGCAGTATTTT. This gives the protein CAWTPGGTPVDTQYF.

This clonotype was observed a handful of times. The chain combines TRBV20-1 with TRBJ2-7; 7 positions agree with TRBD2. The V gene end was trimmed by 0 bases and the J gene end by 12 bases; junction bases not matched to a gene: 17. This CDR3 spans 15 amino acids. The germline V gene encodes CDR1 DFQATT and CDR2 SNEGSKA (reference sequence). Here the CDR3 DNA reads TGCAGTGCTAGAGAGACCCGGGGTGGCGGGAGCTCGCGGTACTTC. Its protein product is CSARETRGGGSSRYF.

Ten or more counts support this clonotype. The rearrangement links TRBV28 to TRBJ1-1, with 12 bases identical to TRBD1. The CDR3 covers 14 residues. With 8 bases clipped from V and 4 bases from J, the junction kept 5 bases outside the gene matches. CDR1 is MDHEN, CDR2 SYDVKM, per germline. CDR3 sequence reads: CASRDRGRGTEAFF. The DNA for the CDR3 is TGTGCCAGCCGGGACAGGGGGCGCGGCACTGAAGCTTTCTTT.

This clonotype appeared many times. J is TRBJ2-1 and V is TRBV6-1, with 7 bases that match TRBD2. CDR1 is MNHNS, CDR2 SASEGT, per germline. This CDR3 contains 13 residues. After removal of 6 bases from V and 5 bases from J, the junction contained 4 bases not matched to a gene. CDR3 sequence reads: CASSRGEHNEQFF. The CDR3 DNA follows: TGTGCCAGCAGCCGGGGGGAACACAATGAGCAGTTCTTC.

At least ten counts were recorded for this clonotype. The CDR3 bases are TGCAGTGCTAGAGATTGGGCAGGGTACGCAAACTACGAGCAGTACTTC. Its translation is CSARDWAGYANYEQYF. The chain carries TRBV20-1 and TRBJ2-7, with a weak D call TRBD1 (5 bases). CDR1 is DFQATT, CDR2 SNEGSKA, per germline (reference sequence). V was trimmed by 0 bases and J by 3 bases, leaving 18 bases between them. This CDR3 region has 16 residues.

This clonotype was observed at least ten times. V is TRBV27 and J is TRBJ2-1, with a weak D call TRBD2 (6 bases). V was trimmed by 8 bases and J by 9 bases, leaving 23 bases between them. There are 15 residues in the CDR3. CDR1 MNHEY and CDR2 SMNVEV come from the germline V gene (reference sequence). The CDR3 loop is CASSVGSLRISEQFF. The CDR3 DNA reads as TGTGCCAGCTCGGTCGGGAGCTTGCGGATAAGTGAGCAGTTCTTC.

The chain couples TRBV6-9 to TRBJ2-7, with 11 bases fitting TRBD2. This CDR3 has 14 residues. The germline V gene encodes CDR1 MNHGY and CDR2 SVAAGI. V trimming: 2 bases; J trimming: 5 bases; junction bases outside the gene matches: 2. The CDR3 here is CASSYQTSGNEQYF. The CDR3, as DNA: TGTGCCAGCAGTTATCAGACTAGCGGGAACGAGCAGTACTTC.

To note about this clonotype: With a much larger clone just one base away, this may be a read error. J is TRBJ2-2 and V is TRBV12-3 or TRBV12-4; perhaps TRBD1 as D (6 bases). This CDR3 is 13 amino acids long. Trimming cost V 6 bases and J 6 bases, with 11 bases left between them. The chain's CDR3 is CASSPGESGELFF. In nucleotides, the CDR3 is TGTGCCAGCAGCCCAGGGGAGTCCGGGGAGCTGTTTTTT.

This clonotype was seen at least ten times. The DNA of the CDR3 is TGCAGCGTTTGGGGGACTAGCGGGTCCAATGAGCAGTTCTTC. It yields the protein CSVWGTSGSNEQFF. This chain uses TRBV29-1 with TRBJ2-1; 12 bases are shared with TRBD2. This CDR3 is 14 amino acids long. Trimming cost V 5 bases and J 6 bases; bases outside gene matches: 5. The germline V gene encodes CDR1 SQVTM and CDR2 ANQGSEA.

This clonotype was counted ten times or more. The chain links TRBV2 to TRBJ2-3; D remains ambiguous. With 8 bases removed from V and 0 bases from J, the gap between germline ends came to 9 bases. The germline gives CDR1 SNHLY, CDR2 FYNNEI. CDR3 size: 13 residues. DNA for the CDR3: TGTGCCAGCCCCAGACTCAGCACAGATACGCAGTATTTT. Its translation is CASPRLSTDTQYF. The entire variable domain, with the rest obtained from reference TRBV2 and TRBJ2-3, is as follows: EPEVTQTPSHQVTQMGQEVILRCVPISNHLYFYWYRQILGQKVEFLVSFYNNEISEKSEIFDDQFSVERPDGSNFTLKIRSTKLEDSAMYFCASPRLSTDTQYFGPGTRLTVL.

This clonotype was seen repeatedly, ten times or more. The gene calls are TRBV5-1 and TRBJ2-1, with 10 bases lining up with TRBD2. The CDR3 contains 14 residues. Germline V gene data show CDR1 as SGHRS and CDR2 as YFSETQ. V was clipped by 3 bases and J by 10 bases; unmatched bases: 7. CDR3 protein: CASSWDRTSGEQFF. The CDR3 DNA is TGCGCCAGCAGCTGGGATCGGACTAGCGGAGAGCAGTTCTTC.

The J gene is TRBJ2-5, the V gene TRBV5-5; D call uncertain. The CDR3 has 15 amino acids. Germline-derived CDR1 and CDR2 are SGHKS and YYEKEE (reference sequence). V lost 0 bases and J 7 bases, leaving 16 bases between the germline ends. This CDR3 is CASSLGSSSLWTQYF. CDR3 nucleotide sequence: TGTGCCAGCAGCTTGGGGAGTTCCAGCCTTTGGACCCAGTACTTC. Supplemented by reference TRBV5-5 and TRBJ2-5, the full variable domain reads DAGVTQSPTHLIKTRGQQVTLRCSPISGHKSVSWYQQVLGQGPQFIFQYYEKEERGRGNFPDRFSARQFPNYSSELNVNALLLGDSALYLCASSLGSSSLWTQYFGPGTRLLVL.

This clonotype was recorded many times. The chain uses TRBV10-2 and TRBJ2-3, with TRBD2 identical over 10 bases. The CDR3 runs to 15 residues. Germline V gives CDR1 WSHSY, CDR2 SAAADI. V trimming: 6 bases; J trimming: 0 bases; junction bases outside the gene matches: 3. CDR3 sequence: CASRVTSGSTDTQYF. CDR3 coding DNA: TGCGCCAGCAGAGTGACTAGCGGGAGCACAGATACGCAGTATTTT.

This clonotype was seen a handful of times. This rearrangement joins TRBV3-1 to TRBJ2-5; 9 nucleotides match TRBD2. Germline trimming cut 5 bases from V and 4 bases from J; bases unmatched to any gene: 17. This CDR3 has 18 residues. Germline CDR1 LGHDT, CDR2 YNNKEL (reference sequence). CDR3 sequence: CASSELGLATDYGETQYF. CDR3 DNA sequence: TGTGCCAGCAGCGAACTAGGACTAGCGACCGATTATGGAGAGACCCAGTACTTC.

CDR3 protein: CASRRTSSGNTGELFF. The CDR3 nucleotides read TGTGCCAGCAGGAGGACATCTAGCGGTAACACCGGGGAGCTGTTTTTT. The chain is built from TRBV11-2 and TRBJ2-2; 7 bases map to TRBD2. Germline trimming cut 6 bases from V and 2 bases from J; bases unmatched to any gene: 9. This CDR3 is built from 16 residues. Germline V lookup: CDR1 SGHAT, CDR2 FQNNGV.

The chain uses TRBV20-1 and TRBJ1-6; TRBD1 matches at 8 bases. Losses at the gene ends were 6 bases for V and 10 bases for J; bases not matched to a gene: 11. Germline V gives CDR1 DFQATT, CDR2 SNEGSKA (reference sequence). CDR3 length equals 14 residues. CDR3 nucleotide sequence: TGCAGTGCCCCCGTAGGACAGGGTCGGTCACCCCTCCACTTT. Encoded protein: CSAPVGQGRSPLHF.